These 21 T cell receptor beta chains share one sample of origin, sequenced in a study of memory CD4+ T cells and cytomegalovirus serostatus (dated by TCRdb to about 2019). Receptors were amplified or captured by the immunoSEQ multiplex PCR assay. The table was pulled from immuneACCESS by TCRdb, which kept in-frame rearrangements only. Such tables lose some clones; where checked, under half of the loss comes from unresolved V genes, and the rest has no known cause. The sample data list under 55,000 clones, and around 88% of these were observed just once. Together, the top ten hold 2% of the sample. A FACSAria II was used to sort memory CD4+ T cells, defined as single viable CD3+CD4+CD8-CD45RO+ cells. The sequenced sample was memory CD4+ T cells from blood. The origin of the receptors is an adult in good health and CMV-seropositive.

The V gene is TRBV13, the J gene TRBJ2-7; TRBD1 agrees at 9 bases. There are 15 residues in the CDR3. CDR1 and CDR2 from the germline V gene are PRHDT and FYEKMQ (reference sequence). V shed 7 bases and J 5 bases; nucleotides not matched to a gene: 12. The DNA for the CDR3 is TGTGCCAGCACCATTAAGTGGGACAGGGATGACGAGCAGTACTTC. This gives the protein CASTIKWDRDDEQYF.

V is TRBV2 and J is TRBJ2-1, with 10 bases lining up with TRBD1. After removal of 6 bases from V and 9 bases from J, the junction contained 2 bases not matched to a gene. In germline, CDR1 is SNHLY, CDR2 FYNNEI. The CDR3 is 12 residues long. The CDR3 sequence: CASRGDRGEQFF. Written as DNA, the CDR3 is TGTGCCAGCAGGGGGGACAGGGGTGAGCAGTTCTTC.

The sample holds one count of this clone. The chain combines TRBV7-2 with TRBJ2-3; D is unclear. Germline lookup yields CDR1 SGHTA and CDR2 FQGNSA. CDR3 size: 15 residues. V gave up 3 bases and J gave up 0 bases, with 10 bases separating them. The CDR3 loop reads CASSFFGLSTDTQYF. The DNA for the CDR3 is TGTGCCAGCAGCTTTTTCGGGCTCAGCACAGATACGCAGTATTTT.

This clone has only one observation. This sequence joins TRBV6-5 and TRBJ1-2; D unclear. The CDR3 covers 15 residues. The germline V and J ends were trimmed by 0 bases and 4 bases, with 12 bases remaining between them. Germline CDR1 is MNHEY and CDR2 is SVGAGI. CDR3 loop: CASSYSQAIPYGYTF. CDR3 DNA sequence: TGTGCCAGCAGTTACTCGCAGGCGATCCCCTATGGCTACACCTTC.

V is TRBV5-1 and J is TRBJ2-5; 8 bases fit TRBD1. Per the germline V gene, CDR1 is SGHRS and CDR2 is YFSETQ. The CDR3 spans 17 residues. Losses at the gene ends were 3 bases for V and 1 base for J; bases not matched to a gene: 11. The CDR3 nucleotides read TGCGCCAGCAGCTACCTGGGGACAGGCGTCTTCCAAGAGACCCAGTACTTC. It specifies CASSYLGTGVFQETQYF. Full variable domain (missing parts from reference TRBV5-1 and TRBJ2-5): KAGVTQTPRYLIKTRGQQVTLSCSPISGHRSVSWYQQTPGQGLQFLFEYFSETQRNKGNFPGRFSGRQFSNSRSEMNVSTLELGDSALYLCASSYLGTGVFQETQYFGPGTRLLVL.

V usage is TRBV7-2 and J usage is TRBJ1-2; 9 bases match TRBD1. The V gene end was trimmed by 1 base and the J gene end by 9 bases; junction bases not matched to a gene: 9. Germline V gene sequence: CDR1 SGHTA, CDR2 FQGNSA. This CDR3 contains 15 residues. CDR3 loop: CASSLDWDRVWSYTF. Here the CDR3 DNA reads TGTGCCAGCAGCTTAGATTGGGACAGGGTATGGAGCTACACCTTC.

This chain uses TRBV6-4 with TRBJ2-7, with D maybe TRBD1 (6 bases). CDR1 and CDR2 (germline): MRHNA, SNTAGT. CDR3 size: 17 residues. V dropped 8 bases and J dropped 0 bases, with 23 bases sitting between them. Here the CDR3 DNA reads TGTGCCAGCTTACGACCCTCCCGTCCGGACAGCTCCTACGAGCAGTACTTC. It specifies CASLRPSRPDSSYEQYF.

This clone turned up a few times. The V call is TRBV4-2, the J call TRBJ2-1, with 7 bases lining up with TRBD2. The CDR3 contains 17 residues. CDR1 and CDR2 from the germline V gene are LGHNA and YNFKEQ. The junction had 12 bases not matched to a gene; V was cut back by 0 bases and J by 7 bases. CDR3 sequence reads: CASSQDDGTPAGNEQFF. CDR3 nucleotides: TGTGCCAGCAGCCAAGATGACGGGACTCCAGCGGGGAATGAGCAGTTCTTC.

This clone was seen a single time. The chain recombines TRBV12-5 with TRBJ2-7; 7 nucleotides line up with TRBD2. The CDR3 totals 12 residues. Germline CDR1 reads LGHNT; CDR2 reads FRNRAP. Trimming took 6 bases from V and 12 from J; bases not matched to a gene: 11. This chain's CDR3 is CASGNGGSSRYF. CDR3 DNA sequence: TGTGCTAGTGGCAACGGCGGGAGTTCGCGGTACTTC.

In this sample, this clone turned up once. The chain joins TRBV6-7 to TRBJ2-5; TRBD2 aligns across 16 bases. TRBV6-7 is marked as an open reading frame, function uncertain. This CDR3 contains 17 residues. V lost 1 base to trimming and J lost 3 bases; unmatched junction nucleotides: 2. The CDR3 loop reads CASSYWGLAGGKETQYF. CDR3 in DNA: TGTGCCAGCAGTTACTGGGGACTAGCGGGAGGGAAAGAGACCCAGTACTTC.

Only one count was recorded for this clone. The chain joins TRBV7-2 to TRBJ1-1; D is undetermined. The CDR3 sequence is 15 residues long. Germline CDR1 SGHTA, CDR2 FQGNSA. The ends were cut back, 5 bases at V and 1 base at J, with 14 bases in the middle. The CDR3 nucleotides are TGTGCCAGCAGCCCCCGTTCATCCCCGAACACTGAAGCTTTCTTT. This encodes CASSPRSSPNTEAFF. The whole variable domain, remainder taken from reference TRBV7-2 and TRBJ1-1, is GAGVSQSPSNKVTEKGKDVELRCDPISGHTALYWYRQSLGQGLEFLIYFQGNSAPDKSGLPSDRFSAERTGGSVSTLTIQRTQQEDSAVYLCASSPRSSPNTEAFFGQGTRLTVV.

The rearrangement uses TRBV18 and TRBJ1-2, with a tentative D call TRBD1 (5 bases). The CDR3 contains 12 residues. Trimming shortened V by 4 bases and J by 7 bases, and 10 bases separated the two germline ends. CDR1 and CDR2 from the germline V gene are KGHSH and LQKENI. CDR3 sequence: CASSLRQGGYTF. As DNA, the CDR3 is TGTGCCAGCTCACTTCGGCAGGGTGGCTACACCTTC.

This clone was observed a handful of times. V and J are TRBV18 and TRBJ1-1; maybe TRBD1 (6 bases). Trimming took 3 bases from V and 5 from J, leaving 10 bases between them. The germline V gene has CDR1 KGHSH and CDR2 LQKENI. This CDR3 region has 13 residues. The CDR3 sequence is CASSPGARTEAFF. The CDR3 region has the DNA TGTGCCAGCTCACCGGGGGCGAGAACTGAAGCTTTCTTT.

This rearrangement joins TRBV19 to TRBJ2-7; TRBD1 might be the D (5 bases). The length of the CDR3 is 13 residues. V lost 3 bases and J 2 bases, leaving 8 bases between the germline ends. The germline V gene encodes CDR1 LNHDA and CDR2 SQIVND (reference sequence). The CDR3 loop is CASSMSRAYEQYF. The DNA of the CDR3 is TGTGCCAGTAGTATGTCCAGGGCCTACGAGCAGTACTTC.

The J gene is TRBJ2-5, the V gene TRBV5-4; weak D call: TRBD2 (7 bases). The CDR3 is 15 amino acids. CDR1 and CDR2 from the germline V gene are SGHNT and YYREEE (reference sequence). Trimming cost V 2 bases and J 2 bases, with 13 bases left between them. CDR3 sequence reads: CASSFVRGGQETQYF. The DNA of the CDR3 is TGTGCCAGCAGCTTCGTAAGGGGGGGGCAAGAGACCCAGTACTTC.

This clone appeared a single time. The rearrangement links TRBV18 to TRBJ2-7; the D gene is possibly TRBD2 (6 bases). This CDR3 has 13 amino acids. Between the trimmed V and J ends, which lost 4 bases and 3 bases, there was a span of 10 bases. Per the germline V gene, CDR1 is KGHSH and CDR2 is LQKENI. CDR3 coding DNA: TGTGCCAGCTCACAGGCCGGGGGCTACGAGCAGTACTTC. Its translation is CASSQAGGYEQYF.

The genes are TRBV7-2 and TRBJ1-1; 7 positions agree with TRBD1. Trimming took 5 bases from V and 0 from J; bases not matched to a gene: 9. Per the germline V gene, CDR1 is SGHTA and CDR2 is FQGNSA. The CDR3 sequence is 16 residues long. The CDR3 protein is CASSTLRGTVNTEAFF. CDR3 sequence (DNA): TGTGCCAGCAGCACCCTAAGGGGGACAGTGAACACTGAAGCTTTCTTT.

The rearrangement joins TRBV27 to TRBJ1-5; TRBD1 might be the D (6 bases). Germline values: CDR1 MNHEY, CDR2 SMNVEV (reference sequence). V lost 5 bases to trimming and J lost 8 bases, with 10 bases between them. The length of the CDR3 is 12 residues. The CDR3 bases are TGTGCCAGCAGTCGACCAGGGGAGCCCCAGCATTTT. Translated, it gives CASSRPGEPQHF.

The genes are TRBV15 and TRBJ1-1; no reliable D call. The CDR3 length is 15 residues. The ends were cut back, 0 bases at V and 1 base at J, with 9 bases in the middle. Germline-derived CDR1 and CDR2 are LNHNV and YYDKDF (reference sequence). CDR3 loop: CATSRDRRGNTEAFF. The CDR3 DNA is TGTGCCACCAGCAGAGATAGGCGGGGGAACACTGAAGCTTTCTTT.

This clone turned up a few times. CDR3 protein: CASSQDPAGSSSYNEQFF. The CDR3 nucleotides are TGCGCCAGCAGCCAAGATCCAGCGGGGTCGAGCTCCTACAATGAGCAGTTCTTC. This chain joins TRBV4-3 and TRBJ2-1; TRBD2 matches at 7 bases. The CDR3 runs 18 residues. Germline values: CDR1 LGHNA, CDR2 YSLEER. Unmatched junction bases numbered 8, after V lost 0 bases and J lost 0 bases.

This rearrangement joins TRBV19 to TRBJ2-1; 11 bases map to TRBD2. The CDR3 is 16 residues long. V was clipped by 4 bases and J by 9 bases; unmatched bases: 11. Germline values: CDR1 LNHDA, CDR2 SQIVND (reference sequence). As DNA, the CDR3 is TGTGCCAGTAGTACCAATCTAGCGGGAGGTCACAGTGAGCAGTTCTTC. It translates to CASSTNLAGGHSEQFF.